This passage covers 28 T cell receptor beta chains from one sample sequenced in a study of vaccination effects on CD4 cells after COVID-19. Antigens for these TCRs are unknown. Profiled with immunoSEQ multiplex PCR; TCRdb holds only in-frame clones, not every one. This table holds about 70,000 clones, 73% found once. ViraFEST used viral peptide pools to expand antigen-specific CD4+ T cells before sequencing. Following culture for around 10 days, CD4+ T cells were isolated. It was between March and December 2020 that the person had a SARS-CoV-2 infection confirmed by PCR. This sample comprised CD4+ T cells from PBMCs cultured with HIV peptides, obtained before COVID-19 vaccination. Subset noted: HIV-1 Nef peptide pool negative control/reference culture. The receptors were sampled from a human donor who had a prior SARS-CoV-2 infection.

This chain links TRBV5-4 with TRBJ2-1; D gene unclear. The CDR3 loop spans 12 amino acids. Trimming pared 2 bases from V and 7 bases from J, leaving 7 bases between. CDR1 and CDR2 from the germline V gene are SGHNT and YYREEE (reference sequence). This CDR3 is CASSFSLNEQFF. CDR3 DNA sequence: TGTGCCAGCAGCTTCTCTCTGAATGAGCAGTTCTTC.

The genes are TRBV18 and TRBJ1-5, with TRBD1 as a possible D gene (6 bases). Per germline, CDR1 KGHSH and CDR2 LQKENI. This CDR3 is 16 amino acids long. V dropped 2 bases and J dropped 4 bases, with 15 bases sitting between them. The CDR3 DNA follows: TGTGCCAGCTCACCATTAGCAGGGGCTCGGAATCAGCCCCAGCATTTT. This translates into CASSPLAGARNQPQHF.

A word on this clone: The junction does not match germline at one end; this may be a read error. V usage is TRBV7-7 and J usage is TRBJ2-3; the match to TRBD2 covers 10 bases. Germline assignment: CDR1 SSHAT and CDR2 FNYEAQ (reference sequence). The CDR3 sequence is 17 residues long. The CDR3 region is CASSLAPSGRSADTQYF. In DNA form, the CDR3 reads TGTGCTAGCAGCTTAGCGCCTAGCGGGAGATCTGCAGATACGCAGTATTTT.

The genes are TRBV7-8 and TRBJ1-2; 8 bases line up with TRBD1. Germline V gene lookup returns CDR1 SGHVS and CDR2 FQNEAQ. V trimming: 8 bases; J trimming: 4 bases; junction bases outside the gene matches: 9. The CDR3 consists of 14 residues. CDR3 bases: TGTGCCAGCTCCCGGACAGGGTCAACCTATGGCTACACCTTC. Translation: CASSRTGSTYGYTF.

The V and J genes are TRBV29-1 and TRBJ2-2; unclear D gene. The CDR3 covers 12 residues. The germline V gene encodes CDR1 SQVTM and CDR2 ANQGSEA. Trimming left V 4 bases short and J 4 bases short, with 7 bases between. The CDR3 nucleotides read TGCAGCGTTGGCGGACCCACCGGGGAGCTGTTTTTT. Translated, it gives CSVGGPTGELFF.

This sequence joins TRBV11-3 and TRBJ2-7; TRBD1 matches 7 bases. The CDR3 has 13 amino acids. V lost 5 bases to trimming and J lost 3 bases; unmatched junction nucleotides: 4. Germline CDR1 SGHNT, CDR2 YENEEA. This CDR3 reads CASSARDSYEQYF. CDR3 DNA sequence: TGTGCCAGCAGCGCCCGGGACAGCTACGAGCAGTACTTC.

This clone turned up a few times. The rearrangement uses TRBV5-8 and TRBJ1-1; TRBD1 might be the D (6 bases). Trimming removed 2 bases at V and 3 bases at J, with 8 bases between. The CDR3 contains 13 residues. From germline, CDR1 is SGHTS and CDR2 YDEGEE. The CDR3 reads CASSLTGHTEAFF. For the CDR3, the DNA is TGTGCCAGCAGCTTAACAGGGCACACTGAAGCTTTCTTT.

The chain has TRBV7-9 and TRBJ2-3; no clear D gene. The CDR3 has 13 residues. The germline V gene encodes CDR1 SEHNR and CDR2 FQNEAQ (reference sequence). V was clipped by 0 bases and J by 0 bases, with 1 base between them. CDR3 in DNA: TGTGCCAGCAGCTTAGCAAGCACAGATACGCAGTATTTT. As protein: CASSLASTDTQYF.

V and J are TRBV3-1 (or the pseudogene TRBV3-2) and TRBJ2-7; the match to TRBD1 covers 8 bases. This CDR3 contains 15 residues. J lost 5 bases, V lost 3 bases, and 9 bases had no gene match. Looked up from germline, CDR1 is LGHDT and CDR2 is YNNKEL (reference sequence). CDR3 amino acids: CASSHLAGQGDEQYF. CDR3 bases: TGTGCCAGCAGCCACTTAGCCGGACAGGGTGACGAGCAGTACTTC.

The genes are TRBV2 and TRBJ2-5; D gene uncertain. Trimming cost V 2 bases and J 2 bases, with 9 bases left between them. CDR1 and CDR2 from the germline V gene are SNHLY and FYNNEI. There are 14 residues in the CDR3. The CDR3, as DNA: TGTGCCAGCAGTGAATTCACAGCTCAAGAGACCCAGTACTTC. Its protein is CASSEFTAQETQYF.

V is TRBV5-1 and J is TRBJ2-1, with 10 bases that match TRBD2. Germline CDR1 SGHRS, CDR2 YFSETQ. The CDR3 covers 16 residues. Losses at the gene ends were 0 bases for V and 3 bases for J; bases not matched to a gene: 3. The CDR3 DNA is TGCGCCAGCAGCTTGGCCGGACTAGCGGTCTACAATGAGCAGTTCTTC. It is translated as CASSLAGLAVYNEQFF.

The rearrangement uses TRBV9 and TRBJ2-2; D might be TRBD1 (6 bases). The CDR3 is 16 amino acids. Trimming shortened V by 5 bases and J by 0 bases, and 14 bases separated the two germline ends. Germline loops: CDR1 SGDLS, CDR2 YYNGEE. The DNA of the CDR3 is TGTGCCAGCAGTACGAGAGACAGGTCGAACACCGGGGAGCTGTTTTTT. Translating it yields CASSTRDRSNTGELFF.

About this clone: In the same sample, other DNA sequences code for this CDR3. This rearrangement joins TRBV5-1 to TRBJ2-7; 8 bases are shared with TRBD2. CDR1 and CDR2 (germline): SGHRS, YFSETQ. Germline trimming cut 1 base from V and 1 base from J; bases unmatched to any gene: 1. This CDR3 is built from 14 residues. CDR3 loop: CASSLTSGSYEQYF. The CDR3 DNA sequence: TGCGCCAGCAGCTTGACTAGCGGTTCCTACGAGCAGTACTTC.

This clone has only a few counts. V and J are TRBV30 and TRBJ2-1; maybe TRBD1 (5 bases). The CDR3 runs 11 residues. Trimming cost V 4 bases and J 10 bases, with 11 bases left between them. The germline V gene has CDR1 GTSNPN and CDR2 SVGIG (reference sequence). CDR3 in amino acids: CAWTRGYEQFF. Written as DNA, the CDR3 is TGTGCCTGGACTAGGGGTTACGAGCAGTTCTTC.

This clone was found a few times. The chain joins TRBV11-2 to TRBJ1-2; 10 bases map to TRBD1. Germline values: CDR1 SGHAT, CDR2 FQNNGV. V dropped 3 bases and J dropped 8; count of bases not matched to a gene: 6. This CDR3 has 14 residues. This CDR3 reads CASSFGTGVGGYTF. DNA for the CDR3: TGTGCCAGCAGCTTCGGGACAGGGGTTGGGGGCTACACCTTC. Combining the CDR3 with reference TRBV11-2 and TRBJ1-2 gives the whole variable domain EAGVAQSPRYKIIEKRQSVAFWCNPISGHATLYWYQQILGQGPKLLIQFQNNGVVDDSQLPKDRFSAERLKGVDSTLKIQPAKLEDSAVYLCASSFGTGVGGYTFGSGTRLTVV.

CDR3 in amino acids: CASGSRAETQYF. CDR3 DNA: TGTGCTAGTGGTTCACGCGCGGAGACCCAGTACTTC. V and J are TRBV12-5 and TRBJ2-5; D gene uncertain. The V gene's germline CDR1 is LGHNT and CDR2 FRNRAP. Between the trimmed V and J ends, which lost 4 bases and 5 bases, there was a span of 8 bases. The CDR3 extends over 12 amino acids.

The chain couples TRBV10-3 to TRBJ2-7; no clear D gene. The germline CDR1 and CDR2 sequences are ENHRY and SYGVKD. Between the trimmed V and J ends, which lost 8 bases and 4 bases, there was a span of 6 bases. The CDR3 length is 10 residues. The CDR3 DNA follows: TGTGCCATCTTATTATACGAGCAGTACTTC. This gives the protein CAILLYEQYF.

V and J are TRBV5-8 and TRBJ1-2; the D is unclear. Germline-derived CDR1 and CDR2 are SGHTS and YDEGEE. The CDR3 totals 9 residues. V was trimmed by 7 bases and J by 4 bases, leaving 2 bases between them. CDR3 DNA sequence: TGTGCCAGCCCCTATGGCTACACCTTC. Its translation: CASPYGYTF.

The chain employs TRBV29-1 and TRBJ1-2; perhaps TRBD1 as D (6 bases). The germline gives CDR1 SQVTM, CDR2 ANQGSEA. Trimming took 3 bases from V and 9 from J, leaving 20 bases between them. The CDR3 covers 14 residues. This CDR3 is CSVESGGRHLSYTF. CDR3 nucleotides: TGCAGCGTTGAGTCCGGGGGGCGACATTTAAGCTACACCTTC.

This clone was detected a few times. The CDR3 coding sequence is TGCGCCAGCAAGGCTCGAAACATGAACACTGAAGCTTTCTTT. Translation gives CASKARNMNTEAFF. The V call is TRBV5-1, the J call TRBJ1-1; no reliable D call. Trimming cost V 6 bases and J 0 bases, with 12 bases left between them. Germline V gene sequence: CDR1 SGHRS, CDR2 YFSETQ. The CDR3 loop spans 14 amino acids.

This clone showed up just once. This sequence joins TRBV4-3 and TRBJ2-3; D is undetermined. Germline lookup yields CDR1 LGHNA and CDR2 YSLEER. Deletions cut 4 bases from V and 0 bases from J, with 8 bases between. The CDR3 covers 14 residues. The CDR3 here is CASSLKPSTDTQYF. The CDR3 DNA is TGCGCCAGCAGCCTTAAGCCAAGCACAGATACGCAGTATTTT.

This clone has just one count. V usage is TRBV29-1 and J usage is TRBJ2-2; possible D gene TRBD1, 5 bases. The CDR3 is 13 residues long. Trimming removed 4 bases from V and 6 bases from J, with 12 bases in between. CDR1 is SQVTM, CDR2 ANQGSEA, per germline. The CDR3: CSVGRGLAGELFF. The DNA of the CDR3 is TGCAGCGTTGGAAGGGGTTTAGCCGGGGAGCTGTTTTTT.

To note about this clone: The same CDR3 can be traced to other DNA sequences in this sample. This chain links TRBV5-1 with TRBJ1-1; D uncertain. This CDR3 spans 13 amino acids. Germline CDR1 is SGHRS and CDR2 is YFSETQ. V lost 0 bases and J 0 bases, leaving 3 bases between the germline ends. The CDR3 spells CASSLVVNTEAFF. The DNA of the CDR3 is TGCGCCAGCAGCTTGGTTGTGAACACTGAAGCTTTCTTT.

The V call is TRBV21-1, the J call TRBJ1-1; the tabulated D call, TRBD1, remains unverified against the DNA. TRBV21-1 is a pseudogene segment. This CDR3 contains 18 residues. The CDR3 loop is CASSKGGVDRGTNTEAFF. CDR3 DNA: TGTGCCAGCAGCAAAGGAGGAGTGGACAGGGGGACGAACACTGAAGCTTTCTTT.

The V gene is TRBV6-5, the J gene TRBJ2-1; 11 nucleotides align to TRBD2. J lost 4 bases, V lost 1 base, and 3 bases had no gene match. This CDR3 has 16 residues. Germline CDR1 MNHEY, CDR2 SVGAGI. The chain's CDR3 is CASSYLGLAEYNEQFF. The CDR3, as DNA: TGTGCCAGCAGTTACTTGGGACTAGCGGAATACAATGAGCAGTTCTTC.

The sample holds one count of this clone. The rearrangement links TRBV25-1 to TRBJ1-1; D remains unclear. The CDR3 consists of 13 residues. CDR1 and CDR2 from the germline V gene are MGHDK and SYGVNS. Trimming removed 3 bases at V and 6 bases at J, with 11 bases between. In nucleotides, the CDR3 is TGTGCCAGCAGTGAGAATGACGGGGCTGAAGCTTTCTTT. Encoded protein: CASSENDGAEAFF.

The gene calls are TRBV9 and TRBJ2-7; D is uncertain. Germline lookup yields CDR1 SGDLS and CDR2 YYNGEE. Trimming stripped 2 bases from V and 5 bases from J, with 11 bases between. This CDR3 has 13 residues. The CDR3 region has the DNA TGTGCCAGCAGCGTGCGTGACGGTGACGAGCAGTACTTC. This encodes CASSVRDGDEQYF.

The rearrangement links TRBV7-6 to TRBJ2-7; D is possibly TRBD1 (5 bases). With 3 bases removed from V and 5 bases from J, the gap between germline ends came to 11 bases. Germline V gene lookup returns CDR1 SGHVS and CDR2 FNYEAQ. The length of the CDR3 is 13 residues. The CDR3 region has the DNA TGTGCCAGCAGCTTTCTAGGGGTCCACGAGCAGTACTTC. As protein: CASSFLGVHEQYF. The full variable domain, with the rest looked up from reference TRBV7-6 and TRBJ2-7, is GAGVSQSPRYKVTKRGQDVALRCDPISGHVSLYWYRQALGQGPEFLTYFNYEAQQDKSGLPNDRFSAERPEGSISTLTIQRTEQRDSAMYRCASSFLGVHEQYFGPGTRLTVT.